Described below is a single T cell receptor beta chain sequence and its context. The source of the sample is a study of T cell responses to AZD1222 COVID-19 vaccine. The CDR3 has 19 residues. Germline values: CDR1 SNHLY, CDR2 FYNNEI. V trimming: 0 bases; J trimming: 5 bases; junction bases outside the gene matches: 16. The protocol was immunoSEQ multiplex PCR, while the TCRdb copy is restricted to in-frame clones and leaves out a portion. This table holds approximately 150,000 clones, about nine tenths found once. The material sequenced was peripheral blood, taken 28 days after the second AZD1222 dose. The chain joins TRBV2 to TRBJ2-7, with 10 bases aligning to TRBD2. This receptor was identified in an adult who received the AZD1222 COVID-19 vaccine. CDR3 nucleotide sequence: TGTGCCAGCAGTGAAGCGTTGCTCTGGGTTAGCGGGAGGCTCGACGAGCAGTACTTC. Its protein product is CASSEALLWVSGRLDEQYF.